This T cell receptor (beta chain) appears in the sequencing data of a study of T cells after yellow fever vaccination. Study results and limitations: Booster samples showed a return of most primary-vaccination clones (around 96% CD4, about 85% CD8). By day 5 rather than day 15, the secondary response had peaked, though it was weaker.

In regard to this clonotype: What it recognizes is unknown.

TCRdb reprocessed the 5' RACE reads with MiXCR, giving one entry per CDR3 protein. Of approximately 510,000 distinct CDR3 sequences in the sample, roughly a fifth were seen once. V lost 3 bases and J lost 6, with 22 bases in between. Germline values: CDR1 SQVTM, CDR2 ANQGSEA. The CDR3 totals 16 residues. This specimen consisted of PBMCs, obtained approximately 22 days after the first yellow fever vaccination. The clonotype originates from a man younger than 30 who received the YFV17D yellow fever vaccine. The gene calls are TRBV29-1 and TRBJ2-3; the D gene is possibly TRBD1 (7 bases). The CDR3 sequence is CSVDGGGGALMDTQYF. Written as DNA, the CDR3 is TGCAGCGTTGATGGAGGGGGCGGGGCCCTTATGGATACGCAGTATTTT.